A single sample gave rise to the 21 T cell receptor beta chains below, sequenced in a study of T cell changes during pregnancy in multiple sclerosis. This table comes from immunoSEQ multiplex PCR, and its TCRdb copy is limited to in-frame clones, with some not included. The data hold 85,000 to 100,000 clones, with roughly 92% observed a single time. Sequenced here: peripheral blood, sampled after pregnancy. These receptor sequences come from a female donor with multiple sclerosis, enrolled in a pregnancy study.

The rearrangement joins TRBV5-4 to TRBJ2-7; possibly TRBD1 for D (6 bases). This CDR3 contains 15 residues. Per germline, CDR1 SGHNT and CDR2 YYREEE (reference sequence). Between the trimmed V and J ends, which lost 4 bases and 7 bases, there was a span of 21 bases. CDR3 in amino acids: CASSIRGPALGEQYF. The DNA for the CDR3 is TGTGCCAGCAGCATCAGGGGTCCTGCGTTGGGTGAGCAGTACTTC.

The chain combines TRBV4-3 with TRBJ2-1; the match to TRBD2 covers 10 bases. Trimming at V came to 0 bases and at J to 10 bases, leaving 9 bases not matched to a gene. The CDR3 length is 16 residues. From germline, CDR1 is LGHNA and CDR2 YSLEER. The CDR3 sequence: CASSQDSSGGPPEQFF. CDR3 in DNA: TGCGCCAGCAGCCAAGATTCTAGCGGGGGCCCTCCGGAGCAGTTCTTC.

In this sample, this clone turned up once. V is TRBV12-5 and J is TRBJ1-1, with 9 bases fitting TRBD1. The CDR3 covers 15 residues. Germline CDR1 and CDR2: LGHNT and FRNRAP. The ends lost 1 base at V and 6 bases at J; junction bases unmatched: 6. DNA of the CDR3: TGTGCTAGTGGTTTGGGGGACAGGGAGGTTTCTGAAGCTTTCTTT. It translates to CASGLGDREVSEAFF. Based on the CDR3 plus reference TRBV12-5 and TRBJ1-1, the full variable domain is DARVTQTPRHKVTEMGQEVTMRCQPILGHNTVFWYRQTMMQGLELLAYFRNRAPLDDSGMPKDRFSAEMPDATLATLKIQPSEPRDSAVYFCASGLGDREVSEAFFGQGTRLTVV.

V is TRBV5-1 and J is TRBJ2-5; 10 positions agree with TRBD1. Germline trimming cut 4 bases from V and 2 bases from J; bases unmatched to any gene: 2. Germline V gene data show CDR1 as SGHRS and CDR2 as YFSETQ. The CDR3 extends over 14 amino acids. The CDR3, as DNA: TGCGCCAGCAGCCCGGACAGGGGGCAAGAGACCCAGTACTTC. Translating it yields CASSPDRGQETQYF.

The chain employs TRBV18 and TRBJ2-3; D is unresolved. Per the germline V gene, CDR1 is KGHSH and CDR2 is LQKENI. V gave up 3 bases and J gave up 5 bases, with 9 bases separating them. CDR3 length equals 13 residues. The CDR3 sequence is CASSPLERDTQYF. The CDR3 nucleotides are TGTGCCAGCTCACCCCTAGAGAGAGATACGCAGTATTTT.

This rearrangement joins TRBV11-2 to TRBJ1-1, with 9 bases matching TRBD1. The length of the CDR3 is 13 residues. V trimming: 5 bases; J trimming: 6 bases; junction bases outside the gene matches: 4. Germline V gene lookup returns CDR1 SGHAT and CDR2 FQNNGV. CDR3 loop: CASSGTGRAEAFF. The CDR3 region has the DNA TGTGCCAGCAGCGGGACAGGGCGCGCTGAAGCTTTCTTT.

The chain links TRBV18 to TRBJ2-1; 13 bases fit TRBD2. V dropped 3 bases and J dropped 7; count of bases not matched to a gene: 6. CDR3 length: 16 amino acids. Looked up from germline, CDR1 is KGHSH and CDR2 is LQKENI. The CDR3 sequence is CASSPPGTSGNNEQFF. The CDR3 coding sequence is TGTGCCAGCTCACCGCCCGGGACTAGCGGGAATAATGAGCAGTTCTTC. The variable domain in full, completed from reference TRBV18 and TRBJ2-1, reads NAGVMQNPRHLVRRRGQEARLRCSPMKGHSHVYWYRQLPEEGLKFMVYLQKENIIDESGMPKERFSAEFPKEGPSILRIQQVVRGDSAAYFCASSPPGTSGNNEQFFGPGTRLTVL.

This chain joins TRBV7-8 and TRBJ1-5; D remains unclear. Germline V CDR1 and CDR2: SGHVS, FQNEAQ. Trimming removed 1 base at V and 7 bases at J, with 5 bases between. CDR3 length: 12 residues. The CDR3 region is CASSLVRQPQHF. The CDR3, as DNA: TGTGCCAGCAGCTTAGTCCGGCAGCCCCAGCATTTT.

The J gene is TRBJ1-3, the V gene TRBV7-3; the match to TRBD1 covers 7 bases. In germline, CDR1 is SGHTA, CDR2 FQGTGA. After removal of 5 bases from V and 0 bases from J, the junction contained 7 bases not matched to a gene. This CDR3 is built from 16 residues. In nucleotides, the CDR3 is TGTGCCAGCAGCGTGACAGGGTCCGACTCTGGAAACACCATATATTTT. Encoded protein: CASSVTGSDSGNTIYF.

The chain links TRBV19 to TRBJ2-2; D is possibly TRBD2 (6 bases). V lost 4 bases and J 0 bases, leaving 12 bases between the germline ends. The CDR3 runs to 16 residues. Germline CDR1 LNHDA, CDR2 SQIVND (reference sequence). In DNA form, the CDR3 reads TGTGCCAGTAGTAACCACAGGACTACGAACACCGGGGAGCTGTTTTTT. Residues: CASSNHRTTNTGELFF.

The gene calls are TRBV19 and TRBJ1-5, with 8 bases lining up with TRBD1. Trimming at V came to 7 bases and at J to 6 bases, leaving 11 bases not matched to a gene. CDR3 length: 15 amino acids. Germline CDR1 and CDR2: LNHDA and SQIVND (reference sequence). DNA of the CDR3: TGTGCCAGTAATAAAGGACAGGGCGGGGGTCAGCCCCAGCATTTT. The encoded protein is CASNKGQGGGQPQHF.

V is TRBV6-5 and J is TRBJ1-5, with 7 bases identical to TRBD1. V was clipped by 6 bases and J by 7 bases; unmatched bases: 9. CDR3 length: 14 residues. CDR1 and CDR2 (germline): MNHEY, SVGAGI. The DNA for the CDR3 is TGTGCCAGCAGCCTAAACAGGGGACGGCAGCCCCAGCATTTT. Translated: CASSLNRGRQPQHF.

V is TRBV6-1 and J is TRBJ2-7; 9 bases are shared with TRBD2. The germline gives CDR1 MNHNS, CDR2 SASEGT. This CDR3 comprises 14 residues. Germline trimming cut 8 bases from V and 1 base from J; bases unmatched to any gene: 6. The CDR3 loop reads CASLGTSLSYEQYF. For the CDR3, the DNA is TGTGCCAGCTTGGGGACTAGCTTATCCTACGAGCAGTACTTC.

The chain combines TRBV5-1 with TRBJ2-2; possible D gene TRBD1, 6 bases. V gave up 4 bases and J gave up 4 bases, with 20 bases separating them. The CDR3 consists of 17 residues. Per germline, CDR1 SGHRS and CDR2 YFSETQ. The CDR3 loop reads CASSPGEIRFSTGELFF. The CDR3 DNA reads as TGCGCCAGCAGCCCAGGGGAGATTAGATTTTCCACCGGGGAGCTGTTTTTT.

This chain joins TRBV25-1 and TRBJ2-7; TRBD1 matches at 11 bases. V was clipped by 6 bases and J by 5 bases; unmatched bases: 6. This CDR3 region has 14 residues. Germline-derived CDR1 and CDR2 are MGHDK and SYGVNS. The CDR3, as DNA: TGTGCCAGCAGCCCTGGACAGGGGGCCCACGAGCAGTACTTC. It translates to CASSPGQGAHEQYF.

The V call is TRBV6-5, the J call TRBJ1-3; 7 bases agree with TRBD1. With 0 bases clipped from V and 4 bases from J, the junction kept 6 bases outside the gene matches. Germline values: CDR1 MNHEY, CDR2 SVGAGI. The CDR3 loop spans 16 amino acids. CDR3 DNA sequence: TGTGCCAGCAGTTACTCAACCGGGACAGACGGAAACACCATATATTTT. It specifies CASSYSTGTDGNTIYF.

A few counts support this clone. The rearrangement uses TRBV29-1 and TRBJ2-6; D might be TRBD1 (6 bases). The CDR3 runs 16 residues. Germline values: CDR1 SQVTM, CDR2 ANQGSEA. The ends were cut back, 6 bases at V and 0 bases at J, with 15 bases in the middle. The CDR3 reads CSVARDINSGANVLTF. The CDR3, as DNA: TGCAGCGTAGCACGGGACATAAACTCTGGGGCCAACGTCCTGACTTTC.

V gene TRBV7-8 combines with J gene TRBJ1-4; D perhaps matches TRBD1 (6 bases). The CDR3 totals 16 residues. CDR1 SGHVS and CDR2 FQNEAQ come from the germline V gene. V shed 0 bases and J shed 2 bases, with 10 bases lying between them. Here the CDR3 reads CASSLARQGTNEKLFF. CDR3 sequence (DNA): TGTGCCAGCAGCTTAGCGCGTCAGGGGACTAATGAAAAACTGTTTTTT.

This clone is a singleton in its sample. The chain recombines TRBV11-3 with TRBJ2-7, with TRBD2 matching 9 bases. After removal of 3 bases from V and 3 bases from J, the junction contained 6 bases not matched to a gene. CDR3 size: 15 residues. Germline V gives CDR1 SGHNT, CDR2 YENEEA. The CDR3 sequence: CASSFAGGPIYEQYF. The CDR3 DNA follows: TGTGCCAGCAGCTTCGCGGGAGGGCCTATCTACGAGCAGTACTTC.

This clone was observed a handful of times. The CDR3 DNA reads as TGTGCCAGTAGTCAGGAGCGGGGTCAGCCCCAGCATTTT. This sequence encodes CASSQERGQPQHF. V and J are TRBV19 and TRBJ1-5; D gene uncertain. CDR1 and CDR2 from the germline V gene are LNHDA and SQIVND (reference sequence). The V end was cut by 5 bases, the J end by 6 bases, with 11 bases between. CDR3 length: 13 residues. Together with reference TRBV19 and TRBJ1-5, the CDR3 gives the full variable domain: DGGITQSPKYLFRKEGQNVTLSCEQNLNHDAMYWYRQDPGQGLRLIYYSQIVNDFQKGDIAEGYSVSREKKESFPLTVTSAQKNPTAFYLCASSQERGQPQHFGDGTRLSIL.

The rearrangement links TRBV7-2 to TRBJ1-5, with a weak D call TRBD1 (6 bases). The CDR3 spans 16 residues. V was trimmed by 2 bases and J by 0 bases, leaving 11 bases between them. Germline V gives CDR1 SGHTA, CDR2 FQGNSA. Here the CDR3 reads CASSLIGQISNQPQHF. For the CDR3, the DNA is TGTGCCAGCAGCTTAATAGGACAGATTAGCAATCAGCCCCAGCATTTT. Filled out from reference TRBV7-2 and TRBJ1-5, the complete variable domain reads GAGVSQSPSNKVTEKGKDVELRCDPISGHTALYWYRQSLGQGLEFLIYFQGNSAPDKSGLPSDRFSAERTGGSVSTLTIQRTQQEDSAVYLCASSLIGQISNQPQHFGDGTRLSIL.